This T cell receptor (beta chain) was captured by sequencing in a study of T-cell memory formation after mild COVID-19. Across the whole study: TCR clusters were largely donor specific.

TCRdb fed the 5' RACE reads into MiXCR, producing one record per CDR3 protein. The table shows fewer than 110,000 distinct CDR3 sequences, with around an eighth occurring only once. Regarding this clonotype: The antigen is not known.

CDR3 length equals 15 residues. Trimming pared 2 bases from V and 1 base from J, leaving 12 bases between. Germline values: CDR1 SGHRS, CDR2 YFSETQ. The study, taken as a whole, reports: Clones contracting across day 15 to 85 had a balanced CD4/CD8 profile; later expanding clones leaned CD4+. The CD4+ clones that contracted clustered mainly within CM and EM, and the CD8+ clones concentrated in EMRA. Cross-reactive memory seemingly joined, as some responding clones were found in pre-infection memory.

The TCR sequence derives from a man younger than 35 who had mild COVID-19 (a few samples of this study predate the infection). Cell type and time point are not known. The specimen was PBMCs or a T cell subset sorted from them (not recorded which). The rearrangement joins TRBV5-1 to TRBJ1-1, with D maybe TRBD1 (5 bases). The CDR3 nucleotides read TGCGCCAGCAGCTTAAGGGACGGACGGAACACTGAAGCTTTCTTT. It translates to CASSLRDGRNTEAFF.